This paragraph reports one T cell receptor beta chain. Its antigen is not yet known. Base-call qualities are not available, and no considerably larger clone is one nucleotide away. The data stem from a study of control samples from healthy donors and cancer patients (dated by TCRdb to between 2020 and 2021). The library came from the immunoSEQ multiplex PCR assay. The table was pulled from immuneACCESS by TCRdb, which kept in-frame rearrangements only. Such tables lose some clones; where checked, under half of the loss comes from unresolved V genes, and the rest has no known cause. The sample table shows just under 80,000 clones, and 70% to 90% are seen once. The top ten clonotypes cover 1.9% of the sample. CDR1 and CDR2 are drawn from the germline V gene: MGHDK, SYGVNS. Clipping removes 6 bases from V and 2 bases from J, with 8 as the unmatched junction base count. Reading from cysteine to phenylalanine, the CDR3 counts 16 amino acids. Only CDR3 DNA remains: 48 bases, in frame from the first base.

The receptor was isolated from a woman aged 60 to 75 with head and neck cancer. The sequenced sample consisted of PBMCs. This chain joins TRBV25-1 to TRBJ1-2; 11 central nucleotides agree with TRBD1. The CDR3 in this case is CASSEGTGGVNYGYTF. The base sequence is TGTGCCAGCAGCGAGGGGACAGGGGGTGTAAACTATGGCTACACCTTC.